The 14 T cell receptor beta chains given below trace back to one sample, sequenced in a study of blood T cell repertoires in COVID-19. Repertoires were generated with immunoSEQ multiplex PCR, while TCRdb's copy carries only in-frame clones and drops some. The data hold about 60,000 clones, with 70% to 90% observed a single time. Source material: PBMCs or T cells enriched from blood (not recorded which). The source is a woman between 40 and 50 years old with acute COVID-19.

The chain is built from TRBV5-8 and TRBJ1-5; possible D gene TRBD1, 6 bases. This CDR3 region has 14 residues. Trimming took off 3 bases at V and 4 bases at J, with 11 bases between the two ends. Germline V gene data show CDR1 as SGHTS and CDR2 as YDEGEE. The CDR3 nucleotides are TGTGCCAGCAGCTCGCGGACAGCGAATCAGCCCCAGCATTTT. Amino acids: CASSSRTANQPQHF.

The chain uses TRBV7-3 and TRBJ1-1; possible D gene TRBD1, 5 bases. Trimming took off 5 bases at V and 3 bases at J, with 10 bases between the two ends. The V gene's germline CDR1 is SGHTA and CDR2 FQGTGA. This CDR3 comprises 13 residues. For the CDR3, the DNA is TGTGCCAGCAGCCGGGGGGGGGACACTGAAGCTTTCTTT. Translating it yields CASSRGGDTEAFF.

The rearrangement uses TRBV29-1 and TRBJ2-5, with D uncertain. Germline lookup yields CDR1 SQVTM and CDR2 ANQGSEA. V was cut by 3 bases and J by 5 bases, with 19 bases left in between. The CDR3 consists of 15 residues. The CDR3 spells CSVDYPAEQRETQYF. The DNA for the CDR3 is TGCAGCGTTGATTATCCGGCGGAGCAGAGGGAGACCCAGTACTTC.

V gene TRBV28 combines with J gene TRBJ2-1; D is possibly TRBD2 (7 bases). Germline CDR1 and CDR2: MDHEN and SYDVKM. The V end lost 2 bases, the J end lost 7 bases, and 21 bases lay between the germline ends. The length of the CDR3 is 17 residues. The CDR3 here is CASSLMIRGAQGNEQFF. The CDR3 DNA is TGTGCCAGCAGTTTAATGATTCGGGGGGCGCAGGGAAATGAGCAGTTCTTC.

This chain links TRBV10-3 with TRBJ1-1; 8 bases agree with TRBD1. The CDR3 runs to 16 residues. V shed 2 bases and J 0 bases; nucleotides not matched to a gene: 5. Per the germline V gene, CDR1 is ENHRY and CDR2 is SYGVKD. CDR3 protein: CAISEDRGRMNTEAFF. CDR3 bases: TGTGCCATCAGTGAGGACAGGGGCCGTATGAACACTGAAGCTTTCTTT.

The chain is built from TRBV27 and TRBJ1-5, with D unresolved. Trimming pared 3 bases from V and 0 bases from J, leaving 6 bases between. The CDR3 has 14 amino acids. Germline loops: CDR1 MNHEY, CDR2 SMNVEV (reference sequence). The CDR3: CASSFGPSNQPQHF. The CDR3 nucleotides read TGTGCCAGCAGTTTTGGGCCTAGCAATCAGCCCCAGCATTTT.

The chain is built from TRBV28 and TRBJ2-1; no definite D call. There are 14 residues in the CDR3. The V gene's germline CDR1 is MDHEN and CDR2 SYDVKM. Trimming took off 6 bases at V and 0 bases at J, with 9 bases between the two ends. The CDR3 nucleotides read TGTGCCAGCAGCCCTGGCAGCTCCTACAATGAGCAGTTCTTC. Translation: CASSPGSSYNEQFF.

The chain recombines TRBV4-1 with TRBJ1-5; no clear D gene. The CDR3 consists of 14 residues. Germline-derived CDR1 and CDR2 are MGHRA and YSYEKL. V lost 0 bases, J lost 5 bases, and 8 bases lay in between. Here the CDR3 DNA reads TGCGCCAGCAGCCAAGAGACGCGGGATCAGCCCCAGCATTTT. Amino acid sequence: CASSQETRDQPQHF.

The chain is built from TRBV29-1 and TRBJ2-5; 7 nucleotides align to TRBD1. This CDR3 has 9 residues. Looked up from germline, CDR1 is SQVTM and CDR2 is ANQGSEA. The CDR3 DNA is TGCACCAGGGGGGAGACCCAGTACTTC. It yields the protein CTRGETQYF. The full variable domain, its missing parts supplied by reference TRBV29-1 and TRBJ2-5, is SAVISQKPSRDICQRGTSLTIQCQVDSQVTMMFWYRQQPGQSLTLIATANQGSEATYESGFVIDKFPISRPNLTFSTLTVSNMSPEDSSIYLCTRGETQYFGPGTRLLVL.

The chain joins TRBV6-5 to TRBJ1-2, with 7 bases lining up with TRBD1. V shed 2 bases and J 7 bases; nucleotides not matched to a gene: 4. The CDR3 runs 13 residues. The V gene's germline CDR1 is MNHEY and CDR2 SVGAGI. The DNA for the CDR3 is TGTGCCAGCAGTTACAGACAGGGAGGTGGCTACACCTTC. As protein: CASSYRQGGGYTF.

The chain couples TRBV7-6 to TRBJ1-1; no reliable D call. Trimming took off 5 bases at V and 0 bases at J, with 10 bases between the two ends. The CDR3 extends over 14 amino acids. Germline V gene data show CDR1 as SGHVS and CDR2 as FNYEAQ. The CDR3 here is CASSQAGMNTEAFF. The CDR3 nucleotides are TGTGCCAGCAGCCAGGCGGGCATGAACACTGAAGCTTTCTTT.

The V gene is TRBV18, the J gene TRBJ1-3, with 10 bases aligning to TRBD1. Germline V lookup: CDR1 KGHSH, CDR2 LQKENI. The CDR3 runs to 18 residues. With 4 bases clipped from V and 0 bases from J, the junction kept 9 bases outside the gene matches. The CDR3 here is CASSRNAGQGDSGNTIYF. CDR3 bases: TGTGCCAGCTCACGAAATGCCGGACAGGGGGACTCTGGAAACACCATATATTTT.

The chain has TRBV7-2 and TRBJ2-7; 11 bases fit TRBD2. After removal of 5 bases from V and 2 bases from J, the junction contained 2 bases not matched to a gene. Germline V gene sequence: CDR1 SGHTA, CDR2 FQGNSA. The CDR3 loop spans 14 amino acids. The DNA for the CDR3 is TGTGCCAGCAGCGGGACTAGCGGAACCTACGAGCAGTACTTC. Encoded protein: CASSGTSGTYEQYF.

This chain joins TRBV4-1 and TRBJ2-4, with 10 bases aligning to TRBD1. This CDR3 comprises 19 residues. After removal of 0 bases from V and 10 bases from J, the junction contained 18 bases not matched to a gene. Per the germline V gene, CDR1 is MGHRA and CDR2 is YSYEKL. The CDR3 DNA sequence: TGCGCCAGCAGCCAAGAGGGATGGGACAGGGGACCCTATTTGTCGATTCAGTACTTC. Translation gives CASSQEGWDRGPYLSIQYF.